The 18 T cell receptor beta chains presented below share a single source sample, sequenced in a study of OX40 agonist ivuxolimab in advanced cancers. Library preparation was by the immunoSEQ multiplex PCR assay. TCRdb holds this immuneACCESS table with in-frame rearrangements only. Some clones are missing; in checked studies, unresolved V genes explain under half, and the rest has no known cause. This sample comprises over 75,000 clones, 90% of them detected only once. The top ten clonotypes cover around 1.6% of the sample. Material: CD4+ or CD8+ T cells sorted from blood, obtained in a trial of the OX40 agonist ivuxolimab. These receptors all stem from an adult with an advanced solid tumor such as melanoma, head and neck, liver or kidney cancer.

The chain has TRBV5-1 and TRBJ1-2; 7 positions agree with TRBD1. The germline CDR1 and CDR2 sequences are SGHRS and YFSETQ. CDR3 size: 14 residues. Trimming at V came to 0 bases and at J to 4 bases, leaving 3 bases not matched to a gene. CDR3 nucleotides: TGCGCCAGCAGCTTGGATGCAGGGGGCTATGGCTACACCTTC. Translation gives CASSLDAGGYGYTF.

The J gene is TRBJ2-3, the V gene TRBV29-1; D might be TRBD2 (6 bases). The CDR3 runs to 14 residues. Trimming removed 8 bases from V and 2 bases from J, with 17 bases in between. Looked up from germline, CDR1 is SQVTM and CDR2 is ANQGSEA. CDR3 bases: TGCAGCATTAACTTAGCGGAGGCCACAGATACGCAGTATTTT. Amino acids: CSINLAEATDTQYF.

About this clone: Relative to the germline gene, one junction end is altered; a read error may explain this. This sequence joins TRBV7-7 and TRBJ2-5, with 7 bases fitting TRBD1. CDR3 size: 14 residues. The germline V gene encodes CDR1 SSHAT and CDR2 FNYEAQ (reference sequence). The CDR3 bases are TGTGCTAGCAGCACCGGGACAGAGCAAGAGACCCAGTACTTC. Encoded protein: CASSTGTEQETQYF.

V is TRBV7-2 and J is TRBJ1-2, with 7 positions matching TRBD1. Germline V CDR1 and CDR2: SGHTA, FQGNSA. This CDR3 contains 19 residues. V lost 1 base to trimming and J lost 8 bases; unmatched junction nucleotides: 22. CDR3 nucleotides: TGTGCCAGCAGCTTAGTCCCCCAGATAGGGGGCGCACAGCCTTGGGGCTACACCTTC. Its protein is CASSLVPQIGGAQPWGYTF.

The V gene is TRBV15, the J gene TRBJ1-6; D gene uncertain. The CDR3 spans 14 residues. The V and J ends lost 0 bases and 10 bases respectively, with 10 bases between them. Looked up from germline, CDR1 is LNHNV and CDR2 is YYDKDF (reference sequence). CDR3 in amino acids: CATSRDGFGSPLHF. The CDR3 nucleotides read TGTGCCACCAGCAGAGATGGGTTTGGGTCACCCCTCCACTTT.

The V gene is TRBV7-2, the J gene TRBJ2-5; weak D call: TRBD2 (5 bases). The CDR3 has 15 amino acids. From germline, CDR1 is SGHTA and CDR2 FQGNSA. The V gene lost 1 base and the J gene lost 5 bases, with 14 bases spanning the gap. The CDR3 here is CASSLGVGDGETQYF. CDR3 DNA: TGTGCCAGCAGCTTAGGTGTGGGAGACGGTGAGACCCAGTACTTC.

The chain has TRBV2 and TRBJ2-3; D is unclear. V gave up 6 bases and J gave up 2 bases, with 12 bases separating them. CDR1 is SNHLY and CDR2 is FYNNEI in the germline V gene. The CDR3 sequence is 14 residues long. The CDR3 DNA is TGTGCCAGCAGCCCCTCCGGTTACACAGATACGCAGTATTTT. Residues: CASSPSGYTDTQYF. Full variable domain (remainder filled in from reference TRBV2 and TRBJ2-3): EPEVTQTPSHQVTQMGQEVILRCVPISNHLYFYWYRQILGQKVEFLVSFYNNEISEKSEIFDDQFSVERPDGSNFTLKIRSTKLEDSAMYFCASSPSGYTDTQYFGPGTRLTVL.

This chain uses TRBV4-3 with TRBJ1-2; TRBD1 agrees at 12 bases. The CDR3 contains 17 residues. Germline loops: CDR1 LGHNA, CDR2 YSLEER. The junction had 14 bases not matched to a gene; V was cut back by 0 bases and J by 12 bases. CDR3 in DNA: TGCGCCAGCAGCCAAGAGGGGACAGGGGGCGATGCCGGGGCCCACACCTTC. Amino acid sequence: CASSQEGTGGDAGAHTF.

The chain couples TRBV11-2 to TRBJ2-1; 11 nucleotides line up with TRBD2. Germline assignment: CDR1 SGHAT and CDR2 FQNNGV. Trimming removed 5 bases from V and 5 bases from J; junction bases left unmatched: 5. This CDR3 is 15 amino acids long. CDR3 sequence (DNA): TGTGCCAGCAGCCCCGGGACTAGCGGAAACAATGAGCAGTTCTTC. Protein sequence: CASSPGTSGNNEQFF.

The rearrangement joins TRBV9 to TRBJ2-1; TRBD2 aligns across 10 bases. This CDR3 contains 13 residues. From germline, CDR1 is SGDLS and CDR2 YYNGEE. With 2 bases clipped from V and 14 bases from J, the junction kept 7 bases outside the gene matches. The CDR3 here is CASSVEPAGGEFF. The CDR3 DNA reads TGTGCCAGCAGCGTGGAACCAGCGGGAGGGGAGTTCTTC.

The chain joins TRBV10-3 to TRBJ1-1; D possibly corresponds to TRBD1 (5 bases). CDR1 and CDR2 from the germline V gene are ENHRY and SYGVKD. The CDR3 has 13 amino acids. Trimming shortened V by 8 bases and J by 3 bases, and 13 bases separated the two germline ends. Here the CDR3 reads CAISPSGDTEAFF. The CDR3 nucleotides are TGTGCCATCTCCCCCTCGGGGGACACTGAAGCTTTCTTT.

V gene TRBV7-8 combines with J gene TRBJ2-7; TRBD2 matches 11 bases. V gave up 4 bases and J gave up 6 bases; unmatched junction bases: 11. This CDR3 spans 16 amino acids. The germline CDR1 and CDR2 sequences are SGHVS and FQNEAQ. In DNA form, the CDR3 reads TGTGCCAGCAGCTCCCGGCGACTAGCGGGACAGGGCGAGCAGTACTTC. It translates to CASSSRRLAGQGEQYF.

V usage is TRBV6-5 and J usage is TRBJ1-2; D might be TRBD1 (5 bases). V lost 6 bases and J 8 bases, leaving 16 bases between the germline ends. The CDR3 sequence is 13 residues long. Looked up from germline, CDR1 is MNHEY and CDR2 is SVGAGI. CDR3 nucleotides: TGTGCCAGCAGCCCGACAGTTTTTGGCGGCTACACCTTC. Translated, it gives CASSPTVFGGYTF.

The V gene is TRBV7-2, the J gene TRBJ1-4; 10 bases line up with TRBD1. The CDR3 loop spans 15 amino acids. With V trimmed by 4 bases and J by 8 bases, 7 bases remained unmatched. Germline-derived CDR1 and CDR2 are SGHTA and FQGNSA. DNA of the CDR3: TGTGCCAGCAGCTGGACAGGGGGAGGCGGGGAAAAACTGTTTTTT. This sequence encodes CASSWTGGGGEKLFF.

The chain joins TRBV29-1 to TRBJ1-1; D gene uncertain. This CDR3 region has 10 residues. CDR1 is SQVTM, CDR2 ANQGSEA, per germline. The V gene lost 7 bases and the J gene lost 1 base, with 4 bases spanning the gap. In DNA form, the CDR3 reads TGCAGCGGACGGAACACTGAAGCTTTCTTT. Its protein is CSGRNTEAFF.

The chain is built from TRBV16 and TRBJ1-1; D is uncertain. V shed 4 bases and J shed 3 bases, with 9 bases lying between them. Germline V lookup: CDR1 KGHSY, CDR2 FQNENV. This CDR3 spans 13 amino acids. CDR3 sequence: CASSRTPYTEAFF. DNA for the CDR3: TGTGCCAGCAGCCGAACCCCATACACTGAAGCTTTCTTT. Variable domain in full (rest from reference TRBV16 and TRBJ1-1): GEEVAQTPKHLVRGEGQKAKLYCAPIKGHSYVFWYQQVLKNEFKFLISFQNENVFDETGMPKERFSAKCLPNSPCSLEIQATKLEDSAVYFCASSRTPYTEAFFGQGTRLTVV.

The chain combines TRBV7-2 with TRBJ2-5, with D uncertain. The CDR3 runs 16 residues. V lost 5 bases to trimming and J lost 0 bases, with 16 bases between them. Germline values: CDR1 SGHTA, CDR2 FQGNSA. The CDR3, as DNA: TGTGCCAGCAGCCCCGAATCGACTCGGTACCAAGAGACCCAGTACTTC. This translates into CASSPESTRYQETQYF. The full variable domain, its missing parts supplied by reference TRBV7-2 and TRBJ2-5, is GAGVSQSPSNKVTEKGKDVELRCDPISGHTALYWYRQSLGQGLEFLIYFQGNSAPDKSGLPSDRFSAERTGGSVSTLTIQRTQQEDSAVYLCASSPESTRYQETQYFGPGTRLLVL.

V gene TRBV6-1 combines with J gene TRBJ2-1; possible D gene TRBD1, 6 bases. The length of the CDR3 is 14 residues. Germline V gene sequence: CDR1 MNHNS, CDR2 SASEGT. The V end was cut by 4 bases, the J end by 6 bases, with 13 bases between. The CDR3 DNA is TGTGCCAGCAGTGGGTTTGCAGGGGCCAATGAGCAGTTCTTC. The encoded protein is CASSGFAGANEQFF.